Below are 29 T cell receptor beta chains sequenced from a single sample in a study of T cells in Graves' hyperthyroidism and ophthalmopathy. The CDR3 regions of TCR beta were amplified from RNA transcripts. Carried out on the TCR CDR3, a first-round RT-PCR used the HTBI primer set. TCRdb re-called the multiplex PCR reads through MiXCR, storing one row per CDR3 protein. The sample has more than 250,000 distinct CDR3 sequences, approximately 16% seen once. Material for sequencing was blood. These TCRs come from a woman aged 45-59 years with Graves' hyperthyroidism that later progressed to Graves' ophthalmopathy.

This clonotype was seen a handful of times. The chain uses TRBV6-4 and TRBJ2-2; perhaps TRBD2 as D (6 bases). This CDR3 comprises 14 residues. CDR1 is MRHNA and CDR2 is SNTAGT in the germline V gene. V was pared by 2 bases and J by 6 bases, with 10 bases between. The CDR3 nucleotides are TGTGCCAGCAGTGACCGGCGGGGATCCGGGGAGCTGTTTTTT. This encodes CASSDRRGSGELFF.

This clonotype has a count of ten or more. The chain recombines TRBV30 with TRBJ2-7, with 7 bases lining up with TRBD1. Germline values: CDR1 GTSNPN, CDR2 SVGIG (reference sequence). Trimming at V came to 5 bases and at J to 2 bases, leaving 18 bases not matched to a gene. The CDR3 totals 17 residues. The CDR3 loop is CAWESGTASGGTYEQYF. The CDR3 DNA is TGTGCCTGGGAATCCGGGACAGCCTCCGGTGGAACCTACGAGCAGTACTTC.

In its sample, this clonotype was seen many times. J is TRBJ2-1 and V is TRBV20-1; D is perhaps TRBD2 (5 bases). CDR1 and CDR2 (germline): DFQATT, SNEGSKA (reference sequence). The CDR3 is 12 residues long. Trimming left V 6 bases short and J 7 bases short, with 13 bases between. The CDR3 DNA reads as TGCAGTGCCCCAGAAACGGGGAATGAGCAGTTCTTC. It translates to CSAPETGNEQFF.

This clonotype came up many times. The chain carries TRBV27 and TRBJ2-7; D call uncertain. The CDR3 sequence is 15 residues long. Germline V gene data show CDR1 as MNHEY and CDR2 as SMNVEV (reference sequence). Trimming left V 6 bases short and J 0 bases short, with 15 bases between. This CDR3 is CASSALRTGSYEQYF. In DNA form, the CDR3 reads TGTGCCAGCAGCGCCCTTCGGACCGGCTCCTACGAGCAGTACTTC.

In its sample, this clonotype was seen many times. V is TRBV24-1 and J is TRBJ2-3; 11 nucleotides match TRBD2. CDR3 length equals 17 residues. Losses at the gene ends were 2 bases for V and 2 bases for J; bases not matched to a gene: 5. Germline V gives CDR1 KGHDR, CDR2 SFDVKD. The CDR3 is CATSDSLLAGVTDTQYF. The CDR3 DNA reads TGTGCCACCAGTGATTCCCTACTAGCGGGAGTCACAGATACGCAGTATTTT.

V gene TRBV5-1 combines with J gene TRBJ2-7; 7 nucleotides agree with TRBD1. CDR3 length: 14 residues. V trimming: 5 bases; J trimming: 3 bases; junction bases outside the gene matches: 8. Germline lookup yields CDR1 SGHRS and CDR2 YFSETQ. The CDR3 nucleotides are TGCGCCAGCAGGGATCGGGACAGTATCTACGAGCAGTACTTC. It specifies CASRDRDSIYEQYF.

This clonotype showed up many times. The chain recombines TRBV28 with TRBJ2-7; 8 positions agree with TRBD1. The CDR3 has 14 amino acids. The junction had 9 bases not matched to a gene; V was cut back by 8 bases and J by 3 bases. The germline CDR1 and CDR2 sequences are MDHEN and SYDVKM. The CDR3 nucleotides are TGTGCCAGCCTGACCGGGACAGGACTCTACGAGCAGTACTTC. Amino acid sequence: CASLTGTGLYEQYF. The full variable domain, rest sourced from reference TRBV28 and TRBJ2-7, is DVKVTQSSRYLVKRTGEKVFLECVQDMDHENMFWYRQDPGLGLRLIYFSYDVKMKEKGDIPEGYSVSREKKERFSLILESASTNQTSMYLCASLTGTGLYEQYFGPGTRLTVT.

This chain uses TRBV7-2 with TRBJ2-1, with 9 bases lining up with TRBD2. Germline values: CDR1 SGHTA, CDR2 FQGNSA. Unmatched junction bases numbered 8, after V lost 5 bases and J lost 3 bases. The CDR3 is made up of 16 amino acids. CDR3 sequence: CASSIRLAGIYNEQFF. CDR3 DNA: TGTGCCAGCAGCATTCGTCTAGCGGGAATCTACAATGAGCAGTTCTTC. Based on the CDR3 plus reference TRBV7-2 and TRBJ2-1, the full variable domain is GAGVSQSPSNKVTEKGKDVELRCDPISGHTALYWYRQSLGQGLEFLIYFQGNSAPDKSGLPSDRFSAERTGGSVSTLTIQRTQQEDSAVYLCASSIRLAGIYNEQFFGPGTRLTVL.

In this sample, this clonotype turned up many times. The chain couples TRBV7-9 to TRBJ2-5; D may be TRBD2 (6 bases). Germline CDR1 SEHNR, CDR2 FQNEAQ (reference sequence). Deletions cut 1 base from V and 2 bases from J, with 14 bases between. The CDR3 has 16 residues. In nucleotides, the CDR3 is TGTGCCAGCAGCTTAGGAATAGCGGTTTCTCAAGAGACCCAGTACTTC. Its translation is CASSLGIAVSQETQYF.

This clonotype was counted many times. V usage is TRBV7-9 and J usage is TRBJ2-3; D is uncertain. The CDR3 covers 13 residues. Trimming removed 2 bases at V and 4 bases at J, with 7 bases between. From germline, CDR1 is SEHNR and CDR2 FQNEAQ (reference sequence). The CDR3, as DNA: TGTGCCAGCAGCTTACTGGGTGCAGATACGCAGTATTTT. This translates into CASSLLGADTQYF.

This clonotype was seen ten or more times. CDR3 bases: TGCGCCAGCAGCTGGACCGGGATAAGGAATCAGCCCCAGCATTTT. The encoded protein is CASSWTGIRNQPQHF. The gene calls are TRBV5-1 and TRBJ1-5, with D unclear. Germline CDR1 reads SGHRS; CDR2 reads YFSETQ. This CDR3 region has 15 residues. V dropped 3 bases and J dropped 4 bases, with 14 bases sitting between them. Together with reference TRBV5-1 and TRBJ1-5, the CDR3 gives the full variable domain: KAGVTQTPRYLIKTRGQQVTLSCSPISGHRSVSWYQQTPGQGLQFLFEYFSETQRNKGNFPGRFSGRQFSNSRSEMNVSTLELGDSALYLCASSWTGIRNQPQHFGDGTRLSIL.

This chain uses TRBV7-9 with TRBJ1-2; tentatively, D is TRBD1 (5 bases). V lost 4 bases to trimming and J lost 4 bases, with 19 bases between them. This CDR3 is built from 16 residues. Germline V gene sequence: CDR1 SEHNR, CDR2 FQNEAQ (reference sequence). Here the CDR3 reads CASSSQNAGRSYGYTF. As DNA, the CDR3 is TGTGCCAGCAGCTCCCAAAACGCGGGACGGAGCTATGGCTACACCTTC.

This clonotype has a count of ten or more. The chain uses TRBV29-1 and TRBJ2-4, with D perhaps TRBD1 or TRBD2 (5 bases each). In germline, CDR1 is SQVTM, CDR2 ANQGSEA. This CDR3 contains 11 residues. V gave up 4 bases and J gave up 9 bases, with 10 bases separating them. The CDR3 loop reads CSVVRGAIQYF. CDR3 in DNA: TGCAGCGTTGTGAGGGGTGCCATTCAGTACTTC.

This clonotype has a count of ten or more. One end of the junction fails to match germline, which may point to a read error. The chain carries TRBV12-3 or TRBV12-4 and TRBJ1-2; no reliable D call. This CDR3 has 16 amino acids. The CDR3 protein is CASSLDPWRHGTGYTF. The CDR3 DNA is TGTGCCAGCAGCTTAGACCCCTGGCGACATGGTACTGGCTACACCTTC.

The table lists this clonotype with many counts. The genes are TRBV28 and TRBJ2-5; 8 positions agree with TRBD1. V lost 7 bases to trimming and J lost 4 bases; unmatched junction nucleotides: 8. Germline V gene lookup returns CDR1 MDHEN and CDR2 SYDVKM. This CDR3 is built from 14 residues. The CDR3 loop is CASIQQQGGETQYF. The CDR3 DNA reads as TGTGCCAGCATCCAACAACAGGGGGGAGAGACCCAGTACTTC.

This clonotype was detected only a few times. The chain joins TRBV9 to TRBJ2-6, with D perhaps matching TRBD1 (5 bases). CDR1 and CDR2 from the germline V gene are SGDLS and YYNGEE. The V gene lost 2 bases and the J gene lost 0 bases, with 6 bases spanning the gap. This CDR3 is built from 15 residues. CDR3 protein: CASSVRDSGANVLTF. CDR3 sequence (DNA): TGTGCCAGCAGCGTCAGGGACTCTGGGGCCAACGTCCTGACTTTC.

The chain carries TRBV18 and TRBJ2-1; 11 positions agree with TRBD2. Per germline, CDR1 KGHSH and CDR2 LQKENI. V shed 3 bases, J shed 10 bases, and the junction held 8 bases outside the gene matches. The CDR3 totals 15 residues. The CDR3 loop is CASSPALAGAGEQFF. CDR3 nucleotide sequence: TGTGCCAGCTCACCGGCACTAGCGGGAGCAGGCGAGCAGTTCTTC. Full variable domain (remainder filled in from reference TRBV18 and TRBJ2-1): NAGVMQNPRHLVRRRGQEARLRCSPMKGHSHVYWYRQLPEEGLKFMVYLQKENIIDESGMPKERFSAEFPKEGPSILRIQQVVRGDSAAYFCASSPALAGAGEQFFGPGTRLTVL.

On this clonotype itself: This could be a read error, since a much larger clone is one nucleotide away. V usage is TRBV5-1 and J usage is TRBJ2-3; D gene ambiguous. V was pared by 5 bases and J by 0 bases, with 10 bases between. The CDR3 spans 14 residues. Germline V lookup: CDR1 SGHRS, CDR2 YFSETQ. The CDR3 loop is CASRAQQSTDTQYF. The DNA of the CDR3 is TGCGCCAGCAGAGCTCAGCAGAGCACAGATACGCAGTATTTT. Drawing the rest from reference TRBV5-1 and TRBJ2-3, the complete variable domain is KAGVTQTPRYLIKTRGQQVTLSCSPISGHRSVSWYQQTPGQGLQFLFEYFSETQRNKGNFPGRFSGRQFSNSRSEMNVSTLELGDSALYLCASRAQQSTDTQYFGPGTRLTVL.

This clonotype was recorded many times. The chain is built from TRBV20-1 and TRBJ1-1; D might be TRBD1 (6 bases). This CDR3 spans 14 amino acids. In germline, CDR1 is DFQATT, CDR2 SNEGSKA (reference sequence). The V and J ends lost 1 base and 4 bases respectively, with 13 bases between them. As DNA, the CDR3 is TGCAGTGCTAGAGGACCAGGGGCTGGCACTGAAGCTTTCTTT. This gives the protein CSARGPGAGTEAFF.

This clonotype was seen many times. V and J are TRBV28 and TRBJ2-7, with 8 positions matching TRBD2. The trim removed 8 bases at V and 6 bases at J, leaving 9 bases unmatched. The length of the CDR3 is 13 residues. Germline loops: CDR1 MDHEN, CDR2 SYDVKM. In nucleotides, the CDR3 is TGTGCCAGCGTGACAGCGGGAGCCATCGAGCAGTACTTC. Protein sequence: CASVTAGAIEQYF.

This clonotype was counted between two and nine times. This chain joins TRBV5-8 and TRBJ2-1, with D tentatively TRBD2 (7 bases). Per the germline V gene, CDR1 is SGHTS and CDR2 is YDEGEE. The germline V and J ends were trimmed by 6 bases and 4 bases, with 17 bases remaining between them. The length of the CDR3 is 15 residues. The CDR3 DNA sequence: TGTGCCAGCACCGCACAGGGAGGGATTTACAATGAGCAGTTCTTC. Protein sequence: CASTAQGGIYNEQFF.

The CDR3 nucleotides read TGTGCCAGCAGCGTAGTGTGGGGAACAGATACGCAGTATTTT. This codes for CASSVVWGTDTQYF. The J gene is TRBJ2-3, the V gene TRBV9; D remains unclear. Trimming pared 0 bases from V and 3 bases from J, leaving 8 bases between. From germline, CDR1 is SGDLS and CDR2 YYNGEE. The CDR3 extends over 14 amino acids.

This clonotype appeared many times. The chain has TRBV30 and TRBJ2-2, with D tentatively TRBD2 (6 bases). From germline, CDR1 is GTSNPN and CDR2 SVGIG (reference sequence). The CDR3 is made up of 13 amino acids. The germline V and J ends were trimmed by 1 base and 7 bases, with 10 bases remaining between them. CDR3: CAWSGGMVGELFF. The CDR3 DNA sequence: TGTGCCTGGAGTGGCGGGATGGTCGGGGAGCTGTTTTTT.

This chain connects TRBV12-3 or TRBV12-4 to TRBJ1-2; 8 nucleotides line up with TRBD1. The CDR3 totals 13 residues. V gave up 2 bases and J gave up 8 bases; unmatched junction bases: 4. CDR3 bases: TGTGCCAGCAGTTTATCAGGGGGCGACGGCTACACCTTC. This translates into CASSLSGGDGYTF.

The chain is built from TRBV4-1 and TRBJ2-4; TRBD2 agrees at 11 bases. The CDR3 runs to 15 residues. Germline CDR1 is MGHRA and CDR2 is YSYEKL. With 1 base clipped from V and 6 bases from J, the junction kept 2 bases outside the gene matches. This chain's CDR3 is CASSQGLAGRNIQYF. Written as DNA, the CDR3 is TGCGCCAGCAGCCAAGGACTAGCGGGACGAAACATTCAGTACTTC.

This clonotype occurred many times. The chain carries TRBV12-3 or TRBV12-4 and TRBJ2-7; TRBD1 is a possible D gene (6 bases). Trimming took 6 bases from V and 2 from J, leaving 14 bases between them. The CDR3 is 14 amino acids. Here the CDR3 reads CASRPGTPPYEQYF. The DNA of the CDR3 is TGTGCCAGCAGACCCGGGACACCGCCCTACGAGCAGTACTTC.

This clonotype was counted at least ten times. The chain couples TRBV7-9 to TRBJ2-3; D ambiguous. The V end was cut by 5 bases, the J end by 1 base, with 13 bases between. Germline values: CDR1 SEHNR, CDR2 FQNEAQ (reference sequence). The CDR3 is made up of 15 amino acids. The CDR3 loop is CASSPHRLGTDTQYF. CDR3 bases: TGTGCCAGCAGCCCCCATCGGCTAGGCACAGATACGCAGTATTTT.

This clonotype was picked up many times. The chain is built from TRBV13 and TRBJ2-3; 11 bases are shared with TRBD2. Germline CDR1 PRHDT, CDR2 FYEKMQ (reference sequence). The CDR3 sequence is 17 residues long. J gave up 0 bases and V 5 bases, and 7 bases lay outside the gene matches. Here the CDR3 reads CASSPRGTSGSTDTQYF. In DNA form, the CDR3 reads TGTGCCAGCAGCCCACGGGGGACTAGCGGCAGCACAGATACGCAGTATTTT.

This clonotype was counted a few times. V gene TRBV28 combines with J gene TRBJ2-7; D assignment may be TRBD1 or TRBD2 (5 bases each). Per germline, CDR1 MDHEN and CDR2 SYDVKM. There are 13 residues in the CDR3. V was trimmed by 6 bases and J by 2 bases, leaving 11 bases between them. The CDR3 coding sequence is TGTGCCAGCAGCCCGGGACGTCCCTACGAGCAGTACTTC. It encodes CASSPGRPYEQYF.